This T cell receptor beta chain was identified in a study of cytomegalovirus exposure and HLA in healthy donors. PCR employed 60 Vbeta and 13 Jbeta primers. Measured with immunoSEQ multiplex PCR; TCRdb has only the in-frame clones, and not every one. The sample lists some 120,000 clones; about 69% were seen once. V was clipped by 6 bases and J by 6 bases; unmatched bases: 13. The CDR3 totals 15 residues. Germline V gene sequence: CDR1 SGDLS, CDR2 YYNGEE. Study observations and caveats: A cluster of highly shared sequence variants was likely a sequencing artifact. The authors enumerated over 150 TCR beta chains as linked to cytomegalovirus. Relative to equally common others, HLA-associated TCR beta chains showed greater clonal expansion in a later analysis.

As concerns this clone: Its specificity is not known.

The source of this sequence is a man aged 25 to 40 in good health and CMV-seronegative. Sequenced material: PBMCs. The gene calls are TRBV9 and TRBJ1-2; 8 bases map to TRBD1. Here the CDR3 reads CASTRGQGQLDGYTF. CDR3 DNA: TGTGCCAGCACCCGAGGACAGGGTCAATTGGATGGCTACACCTTC.